The next 30 T cell receptor beta chains were all read from a single sample in a study of blood T cell repertoires in COVID-19. Assay used: immunoSEQ multiplex PCR; TCRdb lists only in-frame clones, some missing. The repertoire includes more than 350,000 clones, approximately 92% of them detected once, and about 1% sits in the top ten. What was sequenced was PBMCs or T cells enriched from blood (not recorded which). The receptors were gathered from a young man who had recovered from COVID-19.

The chain couples TRBV15 to TRBJ2-1, with 10 bases aligning to TRBD1. The CDR3 spans 17 residues. The V gene end was trimmed by 2 bases and the J gene end by 7 bases; junction bases not matched to a gene: 11. In germline, CDR1 is LNHNV, CDR2 YYDKDF (reference sequence). Written as DNA, the CDR3 is TGTGCCACCAGCAGACTACAACCCGGGACAGGGGTTAATGAGCAGTTCTTC. Translating gives CATSRLQPGTGVNEQFF.

The chain has TRBV3-1 (or the pseudogene TRBV3-2) and TRBJ1-1, with 7 positions matching TRBD1. The germline CDR1 and CDR2 sequences are LGHDT and YNNKEL (reference sequence). There are 15 residues in the CDR3. Germline trimming cut 4 bases from V and 7 bases from J; bases unmatched to any gene: 12. The CDR3 nucleotides read TGTGCCAGCAGCCGAGGATGGACAGGTACCGATGAAGCTTTCTTT. Translated, it gives CASSRGWTGTDEAFF.

The chain uses TRBV12-3 or TRBV12-4 and TRBJ2-5; a possible D gene is TRBD2 (5 bases). The V and J ends lost 4 bases and 4 bases respectively, with 10 bases between them. The length of the CDR3 is 13 residues. The CDR3 DNA reads TGTGCCAGCAGTTGGAGAGGAGGAGAGACCCAGTACTTC. This codes for CASSWRGGETQYF.

The CDR3 region has the DNA TGTGCCAGTAGGCGGTCGGGGTCCCAAGAGACCCAGTACTTC. Its translation is CASRRSGSQETQYF. The chain combines TRBV19 with TRBJ2-5, with a tentative D call TRBD2 (5 bases). In germline, CDR1 is LNHDA, CDR2 SQIVND (reference sequence). With 6 bases removed from V and 1 base from J, the gap between germline ends came to 12 bases. The CDR3 is 14 amino acids.

V gene TRBV5-6 combines with J gene TRBJ1-2, with a weak D call TRBD1 (5 bases). V was shortened by 1 base and J by 4 bases, with 14 bases between the two germline ends. Germline assignment: CDR1 SGHDT and CDR2 YYEEEE. This CDR3 region has 15 residues. The DNA for the CDR3 is TGTGCCAGCAGCTTGAGACAGTCATTCTTCTATGGCTACACCTTC. Protein sequence: CASSLRQSFFYGYTF.

The rearrangement uses TRBV11-2 and TRBJ1-1; D perhaps matches TRBD1 (6 bases). This CDR3 is 13 amino acids long. Trimming shortened V by 5 bases and J by 10 bases, and 17 bases separated the two germline ends. Germline CDR1 reads SGHAT; CDR2 reads FQNNGV. CDR3 in amino acids: CASSAGVGGGAFF. Here the CDR3 DNA reads TGTGCCAGCAGCGCCGGCGTGGGAGGGGGAGCTTTCTTT.

This sequence joins TRBV2 and TRBJ1-5, with 9 bases aligning to TRBD1. There are 14 residues in the CDR3. V shed 5 bases and J 6 bases; nucleotides not matched to a gene: 5. The germline CDR1 and CDR2 sequences are SNHLY and FYNNEI. CDR3 coding DNA: TGTGCCAGCAGTCAGGGACAGGGAGGTCAGCCCCAGCATTTT. It codes for CASSQGQGGQPQHF.

The V call is TRBV19, the J call TRBJ1-2, with a weak D call TRBD1 (5 bases). Per germline, CDR1 LNHDA and CDR2 SQIVND (reference sequence). Trimming left V 6 bases short and J 4 bases short, with 18 bases between. The CDR3 is 15 residues long. The CDR3 DNA reads as TGTGCCAGTAGCCCCGGGGGGGGTAGATCCTATGGCTACACCTTC. Its translation is CASSPGGGRSYGYTF.

The chain couples TRBV7-9 to TRBJ2-5; 9 bases match TRBD2. The germline V gene has CDR1 SEHNR and CDR2 FQNEAQ (reference sequence). V shed 1 base, J shed 5 bases, and the junction held 8 bases outside the gene matches. This CDR3 spans 16 amino acids. CDR3 region: CASSLGIAGVFETQYF. CDR3 sequence (DNA): TGTGCCAGCAGCTTAGGAATAGCGGGGGTTTTTGAGACCCAGTACTTC.

The rearrangement uses TRBV9 and TRBJ2-6, with a weak D call TRBD1 (5 bases). The CDR3 has 16 amino acids. The germline V gene encodes CDR1 SGDLS and CDR2 YYNGEE. The V end lost 4 bases, the J end lost 4 bases, and 15 bases lay between the germline ends. The CDR3 sequence: CASSLQVLRGANVLTF. DNA of the CDR3: TGTGCCAGCAGCCTACAGGTACTGAGGGGGGCCAACGTCCTGACTTTC. Using reference TRBV9 and TRBJ2-6 for the parts outside the CDR3, the full variable domain is DSGVTQTPKHLITATGQRVTLRCSPRSGDLSVYWYQQSLDQGLQFLIQYYNGEERAKGNILERFSAQQFPDLHSELNLSSLELGDSALYFCASSLQVLRGANVLTFGAGSRLTVL.

J is TRBJ2-7 and V is TRBV27, with a weak D call TRBD2 (5 bases). V lost 0 bases and J lost 4, with 16 bases in between. Germline-derived CDR1 and CDR2 are MNHEY and SMNVEV (reference sequence). The CDR3 spans 16 residues. For the CDR3, the DNA is TGTGCCAGCAGTTTATCGATCCAGCGGCAAGTTTACGAGCAGTACTTC. As protein: CASSLSIQRQVYEQYF.

The chain has TRBV5-1 and TRBJ1-3; unclear D gene. This CDR3 has 15 residues. V dropped 4 bases and J dropped 0 bases, with 11 bases sitting between them. Germline CDR1 SGHRS, CDR2 YFSETQ. The CDR3 region is CASSHGENSGNTIYF. The CDR3 DNA reads as TGCGCCAGCAGCCATGGAGAGAACTCTGGAAACACCATATATTTT.

This rearrangement joins TRBV5-6 to TRBJ2-4; tentative D call: TRBD2 (6 bases). Per the germline V gene, CDR1 is SGHDT and CDR2 is YYEEEE. Trimming removed 0 bases at V and 3 bases at J, with 16 bases between. The CDR3 is made up of 17 amino acids. This chain's CDR3 is CASSLALLKGGKNIQYF. CDR3 coding DNA: TGTGCCAGCAGCTTGGCCCTGTTGAAGGGAGGCAAAAACATTCAGTACTTC.

The rearrangement links TRBV6-5 to TRBJ1-2; 8 bases fit TRBD1. Germline CDR1 is MNHEY and CDR2 is SVGAGI. The CDR3 loop spans 12 amino acids. J lost 8 bases, V lost 6 bases, and 5 bases had no gene match. The CDR3 nucleotides read TGTGCCAGCAGCCCAGGGGGCAAAGGCTACACCTTC. Its protein product is CASSPGGKGYTF.

The CDR3 loop is CASSYFPFDTQYF. In DNA form, the CDR3 reads TGTGCCAGCAGTTATTTCCCCTTTGATACGCAGTATTTT. This chain links TRBV7-3 with TRBJ2-3; D is uncertain. The CDR3 loop spans 13 amino acids. CDR1 is SGHTA and CDR2 is FQGTGA in the germline V gene. V shed 6 bases and J shed 6 bases, with 13 bases lying between them. The full variable domain, completed using reference TRBV7-3 and TRBJ2-3, is GAGVSQTPSNKVTEKGKYVELRCDPISGHTALYWYRQSLGQGPEFLIYFQGTGAADDSGLPNDRFFAVRPEGSVSTLKIQRTERGDSAVYLCASSYFPFDTQYFGPGTRLTVL.

The genes are TRBV5-8 and TRBJ1-4, with D hard to call. The CDR3 is 15 amino acids. The germline V gene has CDR1 SGHTS and CDR2 YDEGEE. V was pared by 4 bases and J by 4 bases, with 14 bases between. The CDR3 bases are TGTGCCAGCAGCGGAGGCGGACTAATTAATGAAAAACTGTTTTTT. Translated, it gives CASSGGGLINEKLFF.

The chain recombines TRBV2 with TRBJ2-7; 12 positions agree with TRBD2. The J segment lost 3 bases and the V segment lost 0 bases, leaving 3 bases of the junction unmatched. Germline assignment: CDR1 SNHLY and CDR2 FYNNEI. This CDR3 comprises 16 residues. CDR3 sequence reads: CASSEARLAGVYEQYF. CDR3 nucleotides: TGTGCCAGCAGTGAAGCCAGACTAGCGGGGGTCTACGAGCAGTACTTC.

V gene TRBV4-1 combines with J gene TRBJ2-3; 10 bases agree with TRBD1. CDR3 length: 15 residues. Germline values: CDR1 MGHRA, CDR2 YSYEKL. With V trimmed by 5 bases and J by 3 bases, 5 bases remained unmatched. The chain's CDR3 is CASSSRQGATDTQYF. The CDR3 region has the DNA TGCGCCAGCAGCTCTCGACAGGGGGCTACAGATACGCAGTATTTT.

This sequence joins TRBV28 and TRBJ2-7; D possibly corresponds to TRBD1 (6 bases). V gave up 4 bases and J gave up 2 bases, with 15 bases separating them. There are 15 residues in the CDR3. Germline V gives CDR1 MDHEN, CDR2 SYDVKM. The CDR3 reads CASSSYGTPTYEQYF. The CDR3 nucleotides read TGTGCCAGCAGTTCCTACGGGACACCTACCTACGAGCAGTACTTC.

V is TRBV5-6 and J is TRBJ2-2; possible D gene TRBD2, 6 bases. Germline loops: CDR1 SGHDT, CDR2 YYEEEE. The CDR3 is 14 residues long. The V and J ends lost 3 bases and 8 bases respectively, with 14 bases between them. The DNA for the CDR3 is TGTGCCAGCAGCTGGGAGGTAGATGCGGGGGAGCTGTTTTTT. Translating gives CASSWEVDAGELFF.

V is TRBV5-5 and J is TRBJ1-6, with 9 nucleotides matching TRBD1. Trimming removed 4 bases from V and 8 bases from J; junction bases left unmatched: 7. The CDR3 consists of 15 residues. The germline CDR1 and CDR2 sequences are SGHKS and YYEKEE (reference sequence). This CDR3 reads CASSPAGTGHSPLHF. In DNA, the CDR3 is TGTGCCAGCAGCCCCGCCGGGACAGGGCATTCACCCCTCCACTTT.

This clone was observed a few times. The chain couples TRBV2 to TRBJ1-1; tentatively, D is TRBD1 (6 bases). The CDR3 has 12 amino acids. The V end was cut by 4 bases, the J end by 4 bases, with 7 bases between. CDR1 is SNHLY and CDR2 is FYNNEI in the germline V gene. CDR3 sequence: CASSGDITEAFF. In DNA form, the CDR3 reads TGTGCCAGCAGTGGGGACATCACTGAAGCTTTCTTT.

The chain links TRBV7-8 to TRBJ1-4; no firm D call. V was pared by 0 bases and J by 11 bases, with 16 bases between. CDR1 is SGHVS and CDR2 is FQNEAQ in the germline V gene. This CDR3 comprises 15 residues. The DNA of the CDR3 is TGTGCCAGCAGCTTAGCGCGAACTAGTCCGGGGAAACTGTTTTTT. It encodes CASSLARTSPGKLFF.

CDR3 in amino acids: CASSQEALVLPYGYTF. The CDR3 DNA is TGCGCCAGCAGCCAAGAAGCTCTAGTTCTACCGTATGGCTACACCTTC. The J gene is TRBJ1-2, the V gene TRBV4-1; D call uncertain. V was cut by 0 bases and J by 5 bases, with 16 bases left in between. CDR1 is MGHRA, CDR2 YSYEKL, per germline. CDR3 length: 16 amino acids.

This clone came up a few times. This chain joins TRBV5-1 and TRBJ1-2, with TRBD1 identical over 10 bases. The J segment lost 3 bases and the V segment lost 3 bases, leaving 14 bases of the junction unmatched. This CDR3 is built from 18 residues. Germline-derived CDR1 and CDR2 are SGHRS and YFSETQ. CDR3 DNA: TGCGCCAGCAGCTGGGCTTTTATCGGACAGGGGGGCGACTATGGCTACACCTTC. It is translated as CASSWAFIGQGGDYGYTF.

The chain has TRBV6-6 and TRBJ1-3; D is possibly TRBD1 (5 bases). V lost 7 bases, J lost 4 bases, and 14 bases lay in between. CDR1 and CDR2 (germline): MNHNY, SVGAGI (reference sequence). The CDR3 loop spans 14 amino acids. CDR3 in amino acids: CASIRVPKGNTIYF. CDR3 bases: TGTGCCAGCATCAGGGTACCGAAAGGAAACACCATATATTTT.

The genes are TRBV12-3 or TRBV12-4 and TRBJ2-1; D gene ambiguous. V shed 2 bases and J shed 8 bases, with 4 bases lying between them. CDR3 length equals 11 residues. Here the CDR3 reads CASSLRDEQFF. The CDR3 DNA follows: TGTGCCAGCAGTTTACGGGATGAGCAGTTCTTC.

The chain carries TRBV10-3 and TRBJ1-3, with TRBD1 matching 7 bases. The length of the CDR3 is 13 residues. Germline values: CDR1 ENHRY, CDR2 SYGVKD. The V and J ends lost 11 bases and 1 base, in that order; junction bases with no gene match: 5. The CDR3 nucleotides read TGTGCCGTAATGACAGGGTCTGGAAACACCATATATTTT. As protein: CAVMTGSGNTIYF.

This rearrangement joins TRBV7-2 to TRBJ2-3; TRBD2 agrees at 8 bases. The germline V gene encodes CDR1 SGHTA and CDR2 FQGNSA. This CDR3 is built from 15 residues. J lost 4 bases, V lost 4 bases, and 7 bases had no gene match. CDR3 protein: CASSSRGGGADTQYF. DNA of the CDR3: TGTGCCAGCAGCTCCCGGGGGGGCGGCGCAGATACGCAGTATTTT.

This clone was seen only a few times. The chain combines TRBV5-4 with TRBJ1-3; D is ambiguous. The CDR3 runs to 15 residues. Germline V lookup: CDR1 SGHNT, CDR2 YYREEE (reference sequence). With 0 bases removed from V and 4 bases from J, the gap between germline ends came to 11 bases. Here the CDR3 DNA reads TGTGCCAGCAGCTTGGATTCGGGATCCGGAAACACCATATATTTT. Translated: CASSLDSGSGNTIYF.